This T cell receptor beta chain was retrieved from a study of CD4 T cells in relation to SARS-CoV-2 and coronaviruses. Across the whole study: ViraFEST: roughly ten-day antigen culture of PBMCs, then TCR beta CDR3 sequencing.

As for this clone: Its target is unknown.

Data came from immunoSEQ multiplex PCR; TCRdb stores just in-frame clones and leaves some out. The sample contains tens of thousands of clones, roughly four fifths of which appear only once. Unexposed donor CD4+ T cells date from about 2011-2018, before the COVID-19 pandemic. Isolation of CD4+ T cells took place after approximately 10 days in culture. Per the germline V gene, CDR1 is SEHNR and CDR2 is FQNEAQ (reference sequence). The CDR3 has 14 residues. V trimming: 2 bases; J trimming: 2 bases; junction bases outside the gene matches: 0. The specimen was CD4+ T cells from PBMCs, cultured in vitro. The origin of this receptor is a human donor in good health. The J gene is TRBJ2-7, the V gene TRBV7-9, with TRBD2 identical over 10 bases. CDR3 DNA sequence: TGTGCCAGCAGCTTAAGCGGGGGGGCCTACGAGCAGTACTTC. Protein sequence: CASSLSGGAYEQYF.